The next 21 T cell receptor beta chains were all read from a single sample in a study of metastatic and nonmetastatic thyroid tumors. TCRdb re-analyzed the PCR reads using MiXCR. The data hold about 38,000 clones, with more than 25% observed a single time. Nobody among the patients had been given any treatment before thyroid surgery. The sample consisted of blood. These receptors originate from a female donor with papillary thyroid cancer or a benign thyroid nodule (not recorded which). Some clones in this sample may be carry-over from other donors' samples.

This clone was recorded many times. The V call is TRBV5-1, the J call TRBJ2-1, with 11 positions matching TRBD2. The V gene end was trimmed by 3 bases and the J gene end by 4 bases; junction bases not matched to a gene: 3. Germline CDR1 and CDR2: SGHRS and YFSETQ. This CDR3 comprises 15 residues. CDR3 amino acids: CASSSGTSGYNEQFF. In DNA form, the CDR3 reads TGCGCCAGCAGCTCCGGGACTAGCGGTTACAATGAGCAGTTCTTC.

The chain couples TRBV9 to TRBJ2-7, with D uncertain. Trimming took 0 bases from V and 0 from J, leaving 16 bases between them. Germline V gene data show CDR1 as SGDLS and CDR2 as YYNGEE. The CDR3 spans 17 residues. The CDR3 sequence is CASSVDSDGLPSYEQYF. The CDR3 nucleotides are TGTGCCAGCAGCGTAGACTCAGACGGCTTACCCTCCTACGAGCAGTACTTC.

By proportion, this clone is medium-sized. The same CDR3 arises from other DNA sequences in this sample as well. The chain joins TRBV7-2 to TRBJ2-1; D is possibly TRBD2 (6 bases). Trimming removed 4 bases at V and 12 bases at J, with 13 bases between. Germline V gives CDR1 SGHTA, CDR2 FQGNSA. The CDR3 sequence is 12 residues long. CDR3 in amino acids: CASSSQVEGQFF. CDR3 nucleotide sequence: TGTGCCAGCAGCTCTCAAGTGGAGGGGCAGTTCTTC.

This clone showed up many times. V is TRBV20-1 and J is TRBJ1-2; TRBD1 matches 11 bases. After removal of 0 bases from V and 3 bases from J, the junction contained 3 bases not matched to a gene. Germline CDR1 reads DFQATT; CDR2 reads SNEGSKA (reference sequence). The CDR3 loop spans 15 amino acids. CDR3 sequence: CSARDRTGGDYGYTF. The CDR3 DNA reads as TGCAGTGCTAGAGACCGGACAGGGGGCGACTATGGCTACACCTTC.

Many counts were recorded for this clone. In DNA form, the CDR3 reads TGTGCCATCAGTGACTCTGCAAGAGGCGGGGAGCTGTTTTTT. Residues: CAISDSARGGELFF. The chain joins TRBV10-3 to TRBJ2-2, with no clear D. Trimming took 3 bases from V and 7 from J, leaving 12 bases between them. The CDR3 is 14 residues long. Germline CDR1 ENHRY, CDR2 SYGVKD.

This clone was seen repeatedly, ten times or more. A junction boundary mismatches the germline segment, possibly from a read error. V usage is TRBV4-1 and J usage is TRBJ2-7, with TRBD1 matching over 12 bases. This CDR3 is 15 amino acids long. Germline V lookup: CDR1 MGHRA, CDR2 YSYEKL. The CDR3 protein is CASSQTGTGGAEADF. DNA for the CDR3: TGCGCCAGCAGCCAAACAGGGACAGGGGGCGCAGAGGCTGACTTC.

There are a few counts of this clone. The chain links TRBV19 to TRBJ2-7; 8 nucleotides line up with TRBD1. Per the germline V gene, CDR1 is LNHDA and CDR2 is SQIVND (reference sequence). The CDR3 runs to 14 residues. The V and J ends lost 3 bases and 4 bases, in that order; junction bases with no gene match: 5. In nucleotides, the CDR3 is TGTGCCAGTAGTATCGGACAGGGAGTTTACGAGCAGTACTTC. This translates into CASSIGQGVYEQYF. Filled out from reference TRBV19 and TRBJ2-7, the complete variable domain reads DGGITQSPKYLFRKEGQNVTLSCEQNLNHDAMYWYRQDPGQGLRLIYYSQIVNDFQKGDIAEGYSVSREKKESFPLTVTSAQKNPTAFYLCASSIGQGVYEQYFGPGTRLTVT.

Concerning this clone itself: This may be a read error, as it is one base from a much larger clone. This specimen includes other DNA sequences encoding the same CDR3. V and J are TRBV5-4 and TRBJ2-2; unclear D gene. The CDR3 totals 13 residues. V lost 4 bases to trimming and J lost 5 bases, with 9 bases between them. Germline CDR1 and CDR2: SGHNT and YYREEE (reference sequence). CDR3 DNA: TGTGCCAGCAGCCCCGAGCCGACCGGGGAGCTGTTTTTT. This encodes CASSPEPTGELFF.

This clone was recorded a few times. At one end the junction does not follow the germline gene, possibly because of a read error. The chain recombines TRBV6-4 with TRBJ2-1; tentatively, D is TRBD2 (6 bases). The CDR3 has 11 residues. CDR1 and CDR2 (germline): MRHNA, SNTAGT. This CDR3 is CSSSGGNEQFF. CDR3 sequence (DNA): TGTTCCAGCAGTGGGGGGAATGAGCAGTTCTTC.

The J gene is TRBJ2-5, the V gene TRBV7-9; 8 positions agree with TRBD2. With 4 bases clipped from V and 3 bases from J, the junction kept 10 bases outside the gene matches. In germline, CDR1 is SEHNR, CDR2 FQNEAQ (reference sequence). The CDR3 length is 16 residues. CDR3: CASSSTSVRVEETQYF. In nucleotides, the CDR3 is TGTGCCAGCAGCTCGACTAGCGTCCGTGTAGAAGAGACCCAGTACTTC.

The table lists this clone with a few counts. This sequence joins TRBV27 and TRBJ1-6; D remains ambiguous. CDR1 and CDR2 from the germline V gene are MNHEY and SMNVEV (reference sequence). Trimming pared 6 bases from V and 10 bases from J, leaving 10 bases between. The length of the CDR3 is 12 residues. The CDR3 loop reads CASSLTGSPLHF. The CDR3, as DNA: TGTGCCAGCAGCCTTACCGGGTCACCCCTCCACTTT.

In this sample, this clone turned up many times. The germline gene is not matched at one end of the junction; a read error may be the cause. The chain has TRBV6-6 and TRBJ1-5; D unresolved. Looked up from germline, CDR1 is MNHNY and CDR2 is SVGAGI (reference sequence). CDR3 length equals 15 residues. The CDR3 sequence is CASSYPADSSQPQHF. DNA of the CDR3: TGCGCCAGCAGTTACCCGGCGGATAGCAGTCAGCCCCAGCATTTT.

This clone was recorded at least ten times. As DNA, the CDR3 is TGTGCCACCAGCAGACCTGGGACAGTTGGGAATGAGCAGTTCTTC. It encodes CATSRPGTVGNEQFF. The rearrangement links TRBV15 to TRBJ2-1; 7 bases are a match to TRBD1. Germline assignment: CDR1 LNHNV and CDR2 YYDKDF (reference sequence). Trimming removed 2 bases from V and 7 bases from J; junction bases left unmatched: 8. The CDR3 sequence is 15 residues long.

There are many counts of this clone. The rearrangement uses TRBV3-1 and TRBJ2-2; 7 nucleotides align to TRBD2. From germline, CDR1 is LGHDT and CDR2 YNNKEL (reference sequence). With V trimmed by 1 base and J by 8 bases, 10 bases remained unmatched. The CDR3 has 16 amino acids. The CDR3 bases are TGTGCCAGCAGCCAAGGGTTGGGCAGCGGGGCTGGGGAGCTGTTTTTT. Protein: CASSQGLGSGAGELFF.

This clone was picked up one time. The J gene is TRBJ2-1, the V gene TRBV5-1; 7 nucleotides match TRBD2. The junction had 14 bases not matched to a gene; V was cut back by 8 bases and J by 6 bases. CDR3 length: 15 amino acids. Germline CDR1 and CDR2: SGHRS and YFSETQ. The DNA for the CDR3 is TGCGCCAGTAAGGCTGGACTAGTAGGTCCCAATGAGCAGTTCTTC. Amino acid sequence: CASKAGLVGPNEQFF.

A word on this clone: The identical CDR3 is also encoded by other nucleotide sequences in the sample. The chain employs TRBV20-1 and TRBJ2-1, with 10 positions matching TRBD1. Germline values: CDR1 DFQATT, CDR2 SNEGSKA (reference sequence). With V trimmed by 6 bases and J by 7 bases, 15 bases remained unmatched. The CDR3 loop spans 16 amino acids. In DNA form, the CDR3 reads TGCAGTGCGGACAACTCTCCGGACAGGGGGACGAATGAGCAGTTCTTC. Its translation is CSADNSPDRGTNEQFF.

This clone was seen repeatedly, ten times or more. The chain has TRBV20-1 and TRBJ1-5; tentatively, D is TRBD1 (6 bases). Germline V gives CDR1 DFQATT, CDR2 SNEGSKA (reference sequence). The V end lost 6 bases, the J end lost 4 bases, and 16 bases lay between the germline ends. This CDR3 is built from 14 residues. The CDR3 nucleotides are TGCAGTGCCGTTCCGGGACAAATAAATCAGCCCCAGCATTTT. Translating gives CSAVPGQINQPQHF.

The gene calls are TRBV7-6 and TRBJ2-7; D might be TRBD2 (5 bases). V was trimmed by 1 base and J by 2 bases, leaving 12 bases between them. Germline V gene lookup returns CDR1 SGHVS and CDR2 FNYEAQ. This CDR3 comprises 15 residues. The CDR3 coding sequence is TGTGCCAGCAGCTTAGAGGGTCGAGGGCCCTACGAGCAGTACTTC. Amino acids: CASSLEGRGPYEQYF.

This clone was seen many times. The chain links TRBV10-2 to TRBJ1-1; 9 nucleotides match TRBD1. The ends lost 6 bases at V and 8 bases at J; junction bases unmatched: 7. Germline V CDR1 and CDR2: WSHSY, SAAADI. The CDR3 runs to 13 residues. CDR3 DNA: TGCGCCAGCAGCGAGGTGGGACAGGGCGAAGCTTTCTTT. Its translation: CASSEVGQGEAFF.

The chain is built from TRBV28 and TRBJ1-2, with D hard to call. The CDR3 length is 11 residues. CDR1 and CDR2 (germline): MDHEN, SYDVKM. The V end was cut by 6 bases, the J end by 6 bases, with 8 bases between. In DNA, the CDR3 is TGTGCCAGCAGGACTTATGATGGCTACACCTTC. It translates to CASRTYDGYTF.

This clone appeared many times. The gene calls are TRBV10-3 and TRBJ1-3; D not certain. This CDR3 contains 14 residues. Germline V gene sequence: CDR1 ENHRY, CDR2 SYGVKD. V lost 8 bases to trimming and J lost 4 bases, with 15 bases between them. In DNA, the CDR3 is TGTGCCATCCAACCGCAGACGCTCGGAAACACCATATATTTT. Translation gives CAIQPQTLGNTIYF.